One sample yielded the 27 T cell receptor beta chains listed below, sequenced in a study of blood T cell repertoires in COVID-19. Here immunoSEQ multiplex PCR was the method, and the copy in TCRdb shows in-frame clones only, minus some. The sample yields 300,000 or so clones, 90% seen once. The sequenced sample consisted of PBMCs or T cells enriched from blood (not recorded which). These receptors originate from a man aged 55 to 70 who had recovered from COVID-19.

The chain has TRBV28 and TRBJ1-1; D not certain. The CDR3 spans 13 residues. The ends were cut back, 6 bases at V and 1 base at J, with 9 bases in the middle. Germline values: CDR1 MDHEN, CDR2 SYDVKM. The CDR3 region is CASRESWNTEAFF. CDR3 nucleotide sequence: TGTGCCAGCAGGGAGTCCTGGAACACTGAAGCTTTCTTT.

This clone was observed a single time. The rearrangement uses TRBV5-8 and TRBJ1-2; a weak D match, TRBD1 (5 bases). The length of the CDR3 is 13 residues. Germline CDR1 and CDR2: SGHTS and YDEGEE. Between the trimmed V and J ends, which lost 4 bases and 8 bases, there was a span of 15 bases. The chain's CDR3 is CASSLNRRRGYTF. The DNA for the CDR3 is TGTGCCAGCAGCCTGAACAGGCGACGCGGCTACACCTTC.

Turning to this clone: The identical CDR3 is also encoded by other nucleotide sequences in the sample. The chain combines TRBV19 with TRBJ1-5; D gene uncertain. In germline, CDR1 is LNHDA, CDR2 SQIVND (reference sequence). V dropped 3 bases and J dropped 5 bases, with 14 bases sitting between them. The CDR3 length is 15 residues. For the CDR3, the DNA is TGTGCCAGTAGTATGGGTTCGGGGTTTGATCAGCCCCAGCATTTT. As protein: CASSMGSGFDQPQHF.

V gene TRBV25-1 combines with J gene TRBJ1-2; no clear D gene. V was pared by 4 bases and J by 6 bases, with 3 bases between. The CDR3 has 10 amino acids. Germline V CDR1 and CDR2: MGHDK, SYGVNS. CDR3 bases: TGTGCCAGCAGTGCCAATGGCTACACCTTC. Residues: CASSANGYTF.

The rearrangement links TRBV2 to TRBJ2-7; 7 bases fit TRBD1. From germline, CDR1 is SNHLY and CDR2 FYNNEI. The CDR3 extends over 13 amino acids. After removal of 5 bases from V and 2 bases from J, the junction contained 3 bases not matched to a gene. The CDR3 spells CASSTGVPYEQYF. The CDR3 DNA follows: TGTGCCAGCAGTACAGGGGTACCCTACGAGCAGTACTTC.

The chain has TRBV12-3 or TRBV12-4 and TRBJ2-1; the D gene is possibly TRBD2 (7 bases). The ends were cut back, 8 bases at V and 5 bases at J, with 13 bases in the middle. The CDR3 has 13 amino acids. CDR3 nucleotide sequence: TGTGCCAGCGGGGGGGCTAGAAACAATGAGCAGTTCTTC. Its translation: CASGGARNNEQFF.

The rearrangement links TRBV5-8 to TRBJ2-5, with D possibly TRBD2 on 5 matching bases. This CDR3 is built from 16 residues. Germline V gene data show CDR1 as SGHTS and CDR2 as YDEGEE. The V and J ends lost 1 base and 2 bases respectively, with 15 bases between them. CDR3 in DNA: TGTGCCAGCAGCTTGAACCATGGCCGAGGGCAAGAGACCCAGTACTTC. Residues: CASSLNHGRGQETQYF.

V is TRBV18 and J is TRBJ1-4, with D hard to call. Per germline, CDR1 KGHSH and CDR2 LQKENI. The CDR3 length is 16 residues. Trimming pared 3 bases from V and 1 base from J, leaving 12 bases between. CDR3: CASSPGALGTNEKLFF. CDR3 nucleotides: TGTGCCAGCTCACCGGGAGCTTTGGGAACTAATGAAAAACTGTTTTTT.

The rearrangement links TRBV6-2 or TRBV6-3 to TRBJ2-1; no definite D call. V shed 5 bases and J shed 9 bases, with 20 bases lying between them. The CDR3 sequence is 15 residues long. In germline, CDR1 is MNHEY, CDR2 SVGEGT. The CDR3 protein is CASSPRLDRVGEQFF. Written as DNA, the CDR3 is TGTGCCAGCAGTCCGAGACTCGACCGTGTGGGTGAGCAGTTCTTC.

This clone showed up just once. The chain recombines TRBV14 with TRBJ2-2; 8 nucleotides match TRBD2. CDR1 SGHDN and CDR2 FVKESK come from the germline V gene. Germline trimming cut 4 bases from V and 5 bases from J; bases unmatched to any gene: 6. The CDR3 covers 15 residues. The CDR3 sequence: CASSRAGGWTGELFF. CDR3 DNA: TGTGCCAGCAGCCGGGCGGGAGGATGGACCGGGGAGCTGTTTTTT.

This chain uses TRBV5-5 with TRBJ2-5, with a possible D match to TRBD1 (5 bases). The CDR3 is 14 residues long. Between the trimmed V and J ends, which lost 1 base and 0 bases, there was a span of 7 bases. Germline assignment: CDR1 SGHKS and CDR2 YYEKEE (reference sequence). Here the CDR3 reads CASSLSTDQETQYF. CDR3 bases: TGTGCCAGCAGCTTGTCGACAGACCAAGAGACCCAGTACTTC. The full variable domain, in which reference TRBV5-5 and TRBJ2-5 provide the parts outside the CDR3, is DAGVTQSPTHLIKTRGQQVTLRCSPISGHKSVSWYQQVLGQGPQFIFQYYEKEERGRGNFPDRFSARQFPNYSSELNVNALLLGDSALYLCASSLSTDQETQYFGPGTRLLVL.

This chain links TRBV6-5 with TRBJ1-2; TRBD1 might be the D (5 bases). With 0 bases removed from V and 8 bases from J, the gap between germline ends came to 13 bases. In germline, CDR1 is MNHEY, CDR2 SVGAGI. The CDR3 is 14 amino acids. The CDR3 DNA reads as TGTGCCAGCAGTTACTCACGAGGGGCGGGAGGCTACACCTTC. Translating it yields CASSYSRGAGGYTF.

The V and J genes are TRBV2 and TRBJ2-1; D might be TRBD1 (6 bases). There are 15 residues in the CDR3. Germline CDR1 reads SNHLY; CDR2 reads FYNNEI. V gave up 6 bases and J gave up 9 bases, with 21 bases separating them. CDR3 amino acids: CASSLDATGTLEQFF. The CDR3 nucleotides read TGTGCCAGCAGCCTCGACGCGACGGGGACACTTGAGCAGTTCTTC.

The chain joins TRBV27 to TRBJ2-7, with a weak D call TRBD2 (5 bases). The germline V gene has CDR1 MNHEY and CDR2 SMNVEV (reference sequence). The V end was cut by 7 bases, the J end by 5 bases, with 21 bases between. CDR3 length: 15 amino acids. The CDR3 spells CASKSGIMDGNEQYF. The CDR3 coding sequence is TGTGCCAGCAAGTCCGGGATCATGGATGGGAACGAGCAGTACTTC.

As regards this clone: An end of the junction does not agree with germline; a read error may underlie this. The genes are TRBV7-7 and TRBJ1-1, with TRBD1 matching over 11 bases. Germline loops: CDR1 SSHAT, CDR2 FNYEAQ (reference sequence). CDR3 length: 15 amino acids. The CDR3 reads CASSLRDRGSTEAFF. As DNA, the CDR3 is TGTGCTAGCAGCCTAAGGGACAGGGGGAGCACTGAAGCTTTCTTT.

The V and J genes are TRBV7-2 and TRBJ1-5, with D unclear. Between the trimmed V and J ends, which lost 3 bases and 3 bases, there was a span of 12 bases. Germline V CDR1 and CDR2: SGHTA, FQGNSA. CDR3 size: 15 residues. The CDR3: CASSFDTRPNQPQHF. CDR3 sequence (DNA): TGTGCCAGCAGCTTTGACACCCGTCCCAATCAGCCCCAGCATTTT.

In the case of this clone: Different DNA sequences within this sample yield the same CDR3. V and J are TRBV29-1 and TRBJ2-5; D remains ambiguous. Trimming shortened V by 4 bases and J by 4 bases, and 4 bases separated the two germline ends. The CDR3 has 10 amino acids. Per germline, CDR1 SQVTM and CDR2 ANQGSEA. The CDR3 spells CSVVGETQYF. The CDR3 bases are TGCAGCGTTGTCGGAGAGACCCAGTACTTC. Complete variable domain (other parts from reference TRBV29-1 and TRBJ2-5): SAVISQKPSRDICQRGTSLTIQCQVDSQVTMMFWYRQQPGQSLTLIATANQGSEATYESGFVIDKFPISRPNLTFSTLTVSNMSPEDSSIYLCSVVGETQYFGPGTRLLVL.

J is TRBJ1-1 and V is TRBV23-1; D might be TRBD1 (5 bases). TRBV23-1 qualifies as an ORF whose function is uncertain. The CDR3 length is 16 residues. The V end lost 0 bases, the J end lost 2 bases, and 13 bases lay between the germline ends. CDR3 residues: CASSQSVQGKNTEAFF. The CDR3 nucleotides are TGCGCCAGCAGTCAATCGGTTCAGGGCAAAAACACTGAAGCTTTCTTT.

V gene TRBV4-3 combines with J gene TRBJ2-1; 8 bases fit TRBD2. Looked up from germline, CDR1 is LGHNA and CDR2 is YSLEER. J lost 7 bases, V lost 3 bases, and 5 bases had no gene match. CDR3 size: 14 residues. The CDR3 DNA reads as TGCGCCAGCAGCCATACCGGGACTAGTAATGAGCAGTTCTTC. It translates to CASSHTGTSNEQFF.

The rearrangement uses TRBV20-1 and TRBJ2-5; 7 positions agree with TRBD2. CDR1 DFQATT and CDR2 SNEGSKA come from the germline V gene (reference sequence). The CDR3 has 13 residues. J lost 5 bases, V lost 3 bases, and 6 bases had no gene match. The CDR3 DNA sequence: TGCAGTGCTAGTTTCGTGGGGGGGGAGACCCAGTACTTC. Protein sequence: CSASFVGGETQYF.

J is TRBJ2-7 and V is TRBV14; 9 bases are shared with TRBD2. V trimming: 4 bases; J trimming: 2 bases; junction bases outside the gene matches: 6. From germline, CDR1 is SGHDN and CDR2 FVKESK. This CDR3 is built from 15 residues. Here the CDR3 reads CASSRQRLAAYEQYF. CDR3 DNA: TGTGCCAGCAGCCGCCAAAGACTAGCGGCCTACGAGCAGTACTTC. Together with reference TRBV14 and TRBJ2-7, the CDR3 gives the full variable domain: EAGVTQFPSHSVIEKGQTVTLRCDPISGHDNLYWYRRVMGKEIKFLLHFVKESKQDESGMPNNRFLAERTGGTYSTLKVQPAELEDSGVYFCASSRQRLAAYEQYFGPGTRLTVT.

V gene TRBV9 combines with J gene TRBJ2-7, with 8 bases that match TRBD2. From germline, CDR1 is SGDLS and CDR2 YYNGEE. V trimming: 4 bases; J trimming: 1 base; junction bases outside the gene matches: 4. CDR3 length: 14 residues. The CDR3 here is CASSPRLASYEQYF. The CDR3 nucleotides read TGTGCCAGCAGCCCCCGACTAGCGTCCTACGAGCAGTACTTC.

The gene calls are TRBV4-1 and TRBJ1-5; the D is unclear. Trimming shortened V by 3 bases and J by 4 bases, and 16 bases separated the two germline ends. Germline CDR1 reads MGHRA; CDR2 reads YSYEKL. This CDR3 comprises 16 residues. The CDR3 DNA sequence: TGCGCCAGCAGCCAGGCGCGGGGTTGGAGTAATCAGCCCCAGCATTTT. It specifies CASSQARGWSNQPQHF.

The J gene is TRBJ2-7, the V gene TRBV5-1; possible D gene TRBD2, 6 bases. The length of the CDR3 is 14 residues. V lost 4 bases and J 4 bases, leaving 15 bases between the germline ends. Germline V gene sequence: CDR1 SGHRS, CDR2 YFSETQ. CDR3 amino acids: CASSPADYSYEQYF. The DNA for the CDR3 is TGCGCCAGCAGCCCAGCGGACTATTCTTACGAGCAGTACTTC. Supplemented by reference TRBV5-1 and TRBJ2-7, the full variable domain reads KAGVTQTPRYLIKTRGQQVTLSCSPISGHRSVSWYQQTPGQGLQFLFEYFSETQRNKGNFPGRFSGRQFSNSRSEMNVSTLELGDSALYLCASSPADYSYEQYFGPGTRLTVT.

The rearrangement joins TRBV2 to TRBJ2-3; the match to TRBD2 covers 9 bases. The CDR3 covers 18 residues. V lost 0 bases to trimming and J lost 5 bases; unmatched junction nucleotides: 12. In germline, CDR1 is SNHLY, CDR2 FYNNEI. The DNA for the CDR3 is TGTGCCAGCAGTGAAGCATTTATGGCTAGCGGGGTTGGAGATACGCAGTATTTT. Residues: CASSEAFMASGVGDTQYF.

J is TRBJ1-5 and V is TRBV18; tentatively, D is TRBD1 (6 bases). This CDR3 has 15 amino acids. Germline CDR1 and CDR2: KGHSH and LQKENI. V lost 5 bases and J 1 base, leaving 12 bases between the germline ends. The DNA of the CDR3 is TGTGCCAGCTCAGTAACAGGGTTGAGCAATCAGCCCCAGCATTTT. The encoded protein is CASSVTGLSNQPQHF.

V and J are TRBV7-2 and TRBJ2-1; a weak D match, TRBD2 (5 bases). The CDR3 extends over 16 amino acids. Germline-derived CDR1 and CDR2 are SGHTA and FQGNSA. V lost 5 bases to trimming and J lost 3 bases, with 17 bases between them. The CDR3 DNA reads as TGTGCCAGCAGCCCCCAGGCGTTAGCGCACTACAATGAGCAGTTCTTC. This gives the protein CASSPQALAHYNEQFF. Together with reference TRBV7-2 and TRBJ2-1, the CDR3 gives the full variable domain: GAGVSQSPSNKVTEKGKDVELRCDPISGHTALYWYRQSLGQGLEFLIYFQGNSAPDKSGLPSDRFSAERTGGSVSTLTIQRTQQEDSAVYLCASSPQALAHYNEQFFGPGTRLTVL.